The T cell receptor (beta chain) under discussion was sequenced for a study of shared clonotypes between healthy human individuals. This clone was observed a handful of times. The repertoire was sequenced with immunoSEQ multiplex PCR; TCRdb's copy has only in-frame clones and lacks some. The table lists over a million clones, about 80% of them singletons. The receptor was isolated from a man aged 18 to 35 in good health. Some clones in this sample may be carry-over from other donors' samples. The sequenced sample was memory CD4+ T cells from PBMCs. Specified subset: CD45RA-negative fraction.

CDR3 nucleotides: TGTGCCAGCAGCTGGGGGAGCTTCGGAAACACCATATATTTT. Protein product: CASSWGSFGNTIYF. This rearrangement joins TRBV7-9 to TRBJ1-3; maybe TRBD1 (5 bases). Germline assignment: CDR1 SEHNR and CDR2 FQNEAQ (reference sequence). The CDR3 loop spans 14 amino acids. The V gene lost 4 bases and the J gene lost 4 bases, with 11 bases spanning the gap. Supplemented by reference TRBV7-9 and TRBJ1-3, the full variable domain reads DTGVSQNPRHKITKRGQNVTFRCDPISEHNRLYWYRQTLGQGPEFLTYFQNEAQLEKSRLLSDRFSAERPKGSFSTLEIQRTEQGDSAMYLCASSWGSFGNTIYFGEGSWLTVV.